This TCR beta chain is from a study of T cell changes during pregnancy in multiple sclerosis. Method: immunoSEQ multiplex PCR; TCRdb's copy keeps in-frame clones and lacks some. The sample includes 20,000 to 25,000 clones, around nine tenths of them seen just once. CDR1 and CDR2 from the germline V gene are MGHRA and YSYEKL. The length of the CDR3 is 13 residues. V was clipped by 0 bases and J by 8 bases, with 10 bases between them. This sequence joins TRBV4-1 and TRBJ1-1; perhaps TRBD1 as D (5 bases). Material: CD8+ T cells from peripheral blood mononuclear cells, obtained in the first trimester of pregnancy. The TCR originated in a female donor in good health, enrolled as a control in a pregnancy study. CDR3 coding DNA: TGCGCCAGCAGCCAAGATGGGAGGGGCGAAGCTTTCTTT. Translation gives CASSQDGRGEAFF.